The entry below gives a single TCR beta chain sequence along with its context. Its antigen is unknown. This sample is part of a study of cytomegalovirus exposure and HLA in healthy donors. Across the whole study: T cells numbering around 190 million yielded around 120 million unique TCR beta sequences in an earlier analysis. Whole-study findings and limits: With later analysis, a missense DCLRE1C variant became linked to TCR beta V- and J-gene trimming. Roughly uniform sequencing depth across donors was assumed, possibly incorrectly.

The CDR3 covers 16 residues. V was pared by 3 bases and J by 5 bases, with 8 bases of the junction left unmatched. The PCR had 60 Vbeta and 13 Jbeta primers. The protocol was immunoSEQ multiplex PCR, while the TCRdb copy is restricted to in-frame clones and leaves out a portion. The profile covers 70,000 to 75,000 clones, with 72% appearing a single time and over 10% taken by the ten largest. This TCR was recovered from a woman aged 35 to 49 in good health and CMV-seropositive. Sequencing input: PBMCs. The V gene is TRBV5-3, the J gene TRBJ2-3; 11 bases are a match to TRBD1. TRBV5-3 is sorted into the ORF group, with uncertain function. The CDR3 is CARSSPDRGRKDTQYF. CDR3 sequence (DNA): TGTGCCAGAAGCTCCCCGGACAGGGGGCGAAAAGATACGCAGTATTTT.